Sequencing of this TCR beta chain was carried out in a study of T-cell reconstitution after alpha-beta-depleted transplantation in children. Construction of the TCRbeta library involved unique molecular identifiers. TCRdb reprocessed the PCR reads via MiXCR and lists one record per CDR3 protein. The profile shows 350,000 to 450,000 distinct CDR3 sequences, roughly 13% of them singletons. The CDR3 extends over 13 amino acids. V was trimmed by 4 bases and J by 8 bases, leaving 17 bases between them. Germline assignment: CDR1 DFQATT and CDR2 SNEGSKA (reference sequence). This sample comprised PBMCs, obtained from the stem cell graft. V usage is TRBV20-1 and J usage is TRBJ1-2, with unresolved D. This TCR derives from a human donor who donated a stem cell graft to a child with Fanconi anemia. CDR3 protein: CSATQDRVWGYTF. CDR3 DNA sequence: TGCAGTGCTACTCAAGATAGGGTCTGGGGCTACACCTTC.